What follows are 22 T cell receptor beta chains derived from one specimen sequenced in a study of PD-1 blockade in classical Hodgkin lymphoma. The table came from immunoSEQ multiplex PCR; TCRdb's copy has only in-frame clones and leaves some out. The sample includes about 90,000 clones, 90% of them seen just once. Time point reported: cycle 4 day 1 (C4D1), after 5 to 7 weeks of nivolumab. Every patient had relapsed following autologous stem cell transplantation, and cohorts differed in brentuximab vedotin exposure. This specimen was peripheral blood mononuclear cells (PBMCs), taken before the fourth cycle of nivolumab. Receptors originate from a human donor with classical Hodgkin lymphoma.

V usage is TRBV7-2 and J usage is TRBJ2-7; 8 nucleotides line up with TRBD2. Trimming took 0 bases from V and 9 from J; bases not matched to a gene: 10. Germline V gene data show CDR1 as SGHTA and CDR2 as FQGNSA. This CDR3 spans 15 amino acids. The CDR3 DNA reads as TGTGCCAGCAGCTTAGCAAGTGGGTCGGCGGGGGGGCAGTACTTC. Translation: CASSLASGSAGGQYF.

This clone is a singleton in its sample. This rearrangement joins TRBV18 to TRBJ2-2, with D possibly matching TRBD1 (6 bases). This CDR3 comprises 15 residues. V gave up 3 bases and J gave up 3 bases, with 11 bases separating them. Germline V gene sequence: CDR1 KGHSH, CDR2 LQKENI. The CDR3 region has the DNA TGTGCCAGCTCACCGCTACAGGGCGACACCGGGGAGCTGTTTTTT. The encoded protein is CASSPLQGDTGELFF.

V is TRBV4-2 and J is TRBJ2-3, with D possibly matching TRBD2 (6 bases). Between the trimmed V and J ends, which lost 0 bases and 2 bases, there was a span of 9 bases. This CDR3 is built from 15 residues. Germline V gives CDR1 LGHNA, CDR2 YNFKEQ. The CDR3 reads CASSQEVLATDTQYF. CDR3 coding DNA: TGTGCCAGCAGCCAAGAGGTACTAGCCACAGATACGCAGTATTTT.

V gene TRBV6-1 combines with J gene TRBJ2-7; the match to TRBD1 covers 7 bases. Unmatched junction bases numbered 14, after V lost 3 bases and J lost 0 bases. There are 18 residues in the CDR3. Germline lookup yields CDR1 MNHNS and CDR2 SASEGT. As DNA, the CDR3 is TGTGCCAGCAGTGAGCGAGAGCTTAGGGGGCCCAGCTCCTACGAGCAGTACTTC. Encoded protein: CASSERELRGPSSYEQYF.

This chain uses TRBV9 with TRBJ1-2; 7 positions match TRBD1. Trimming at V came to 5 bases and at J to 5 bases, leaving 9 bases not matched to a gene. The CDR3 runs to 14 residues. The V gene's germline CDR1 is SGDLS and CDR2 YYNGEE. The CDR3 sequence is CASSPTGTDYGYTF. In DNA, the CDR3 is TGTGCCAGCAGTCCTACCGGGACAGATTATGGCTACACCTTC.

J is TRBJ2-5 and V is TRBV4-2; TRBD2 agrees at 9 bases. J lost 2 bases, V lost 2 bases, and 12 bases had no gene match. The CDR3 loop spans 18 amino acids. Germline assignment: CDR1 LGHNA and CDR2 YNFKEQ. The CDR3 is CASSQPPFSAGGQETQYF. Here the CDR3 DNA reads TGTGCCAGCAGCCAACCCCCTTTTTCGGCGGGGGGGCAAGAGACCCAGTACTTC.

The J gene is TRBJ2-5, the V gene TRBV5-8; maybe TRBD1 (6 bases). With 4 bases removed from V and 4 bases from J, the gap between germline ends came to 17 bases. Germline V gene sequence: CDR1 SGHTS, CDR2 YDEGEE. This CDR3 has 15 amino acids. CDR3 bases: TGTGCCAGCAGCAGGGTGGGGGCGGTATCAGAGACCCAGTACTTC. Translated: CASSRVGAVSETQYF.

J is TRBJ2-2 and V is TRBV28; a possible D gene is TRBD2 (6 bases). The CDR3 loop spans 15 amino acids. V was cut by 5 bases and J by 0 bases, with 10 bases left in between. The germline V gene has CDR1 MDHEN and CDR2 SYDVKM. The CDR3 loop is CASSARLANTGELFF. CDR3 sequence (DNA): TGTGCCAGCAGTGCCCGACTAGCGAACACCGGGGAGCTGTTTTTT.

V is TRBV2 and J is TRBJ2-7; D gene unclear. V was pared by 8 bases and J by 0 bases, with 11 bases between. CDR1 and CDR2 (germline): SNHLY, FYNNEI. The CDR3 totals 13 residues. The DNA of the CDR3 is TGTGCCAGCTGTCCGGATTACTCCTACGAGCAGTACTTC. Protein sequence: CASCPDYSYEQYF.

The CDR3 spells CASSPRLAGDGETQYF. The CDR3 coding sequence is TGTGCCAGCAGCCCCAGACTAGCGGGGGACGGGGAGACCCAGTACTTC. The chain uses TRBV7-8 and TRBJ2-5; TRBD2 agrees at 12 bases. The junction had 9 bases not matched to a gene; V was cut back by 5 bases and J by 5 bases. Germline loops: CDR1 SGHVS, CDR2 FQNEAQ. The CDR3 spans 16 residues.

The gene calls are TRBV5-1 and TRBJ2-1; 10 nucleotides line up with TRBD1. Germline CDR1 and CDR2: SGHRS and YFSETQ. This CDR3 has 15 residues. J was trimmed by 1 base and V by 6 bases; bases with no gene match: 4. In DNA form, the CDR3 reads TGCGCCAGCAATCCGGGACAGGGGTCCTACAATGAGCAGTTCTTC. Amino acids: CASNPGQGSYNEQFF.

This clone showed up just once. This chain joins TRBV5-5 and TRBJ2-2; D ambiguous. This CDR3 comprises 12 residues. Germline CDR1 SGHKS, CDR2 YYEKEE (reference sequence). V was clipped by 4 bases and J by 6 bases, with 7 bases between them. Written as DNA, the CDR3 is TGTGCCAGCAGCAGCACGGCCGGGGAGCTGTTTTTT. This translates into CASSSTAGELFF.

This clone was counted between two and nine times. The gene calls are TRBV5-5 and TRBJ1-6, with 10 bases fitting TRBD1. Trimming cost V 4 bases and J 17 bases; bases outside gene matches: 12. This CDR3 is built from 14 residues. Germline-derived CDR1 and CDR2 are SGHKS and YYEKEE (reference sequence). The CDR3 DNA sequence: TGTGCCAGCAGCCTAAAATGGGACAGGGGAGTAGTCCACTTT. Translated: CASSLKWDRGVVHF.

Points on this clone: A read error may account for a junction end that differs from germline. The rearrangement uses TRBV7-9 and TRBJ1-1, with D possibly matching TRBD1 (5 bases). Germline lookup yields CDR1 SEHNR and CDR2 FQNEAQ (reference sequence). This CDR3 is built from 14 residues. The CDR3, as DNA: TGTGCCAGCAGCTTAGCGGAAGACAGCCAACTTTACGTCTTT. It yields the protein CASSLAEDSQLYVF.

The V gene is TRBV9, the J gene TRBJ2-7, with D hard to call. Trimming left V 0 bases short and J 0 bases short, with 7 bases between. The CDR3 spans 14 residues. Germline V gene sequence: CDR1 SGDLS, CDR2 YYNGEE. The CDR3 sequence: CASSVDSRSYEQYF. CDR3 bases: TGTGCCAGCAGCGTAGACAGCCGCTCCTACGAGCAGTACTTC.

Only one count was recorded for this clone. The chain carries TRBV4-2 and TRBJ1-2, with TRBD1 matching 7 bases. The V gene's germline CDR1 is LGHNA and CDR2 YNFKEQ. The CDR3 spans 12 residues. V lost 7 bases and J lost 4; bases outside the gene matches: 3. The CDR3 here is CASKRDSYGYTF. The CDR3 DNA follows: TGTGCCAGCAAACGGGACAGCTATGGCTACACCTTC.

V usage is TRBV5-6 and J usage is TRBJ1-1, with D unclear. Germline CDR1 and CDR2: SGHDT and YYEEEE. The CDR3 is 15 residues long. V lost 2 bases and J lost 0, with 11 bases in between. This CDR3 is CASSLQFSMNTEAFF. The CDR3 coding sequence is TGTGCCAGCAGCTTACAGTTCTCCATGAACACTGAAGCTTTCTTT.

This chain connects TRBV5-4 to TRBJ1-2; 7 bases line up with TRBD1. Germline V gene sequence: CDR1 SGHNT, CDR2 YYREEE (reference sequence). With 9 bases clipped from V and 4 bases from J, the junction kept 3 bases outside the gene matches. The CDR3 is 11 amino acids. The CDR3 sequence is CATNRGYGYTF. The CDR3 nucleotides read TGTGCCACCAACAGGGGCTATGGCTACACCTTC.

This clone was counted between two and nine times. As DNA, the CDR3 is TGTGCCAGCATTGCGGTGAACACTGAAGCTTTCTTT. This codes for CASIAVNTEAFF. The chain employs TRBV28 and TRBJ1-1; D call uncertain. Germline CDR1 and CDR2: MDHEN and SYDVKM. This CDR3 spans 12 amino acids. V was clipped by 7 bases and J by 0 bases, with 6 bases between them.

This chain joins TRBV29-1 and TRBJ2-7; a weak D match, TRBD2 (6 bases). The CDR3 runs to 10 residues. Trimming removed 4 bases from V and 7 bases from J, with 8 bases in between. Germline CDR1 is SQVTM and CDR2 is ANQGSEA. For the CDR3, the DNA is TGCAGCGTTGTTGGGGGGGAGCAGTACTTC. Its protein product is CSVVGGEQYF.

The gene calls are TRBV5-1 and TRBJ2-5, with 9 bases lining up with TRBD1. Unmatched junction bases numbered 6, after V lost 1 base and J lost 5 bases. This CDR3 has 15 residues. Germline V CDR1 and CDR2: SGHRS, YFSETQ. CDR3 protein: CASSLRTGGIETQYF. The CDR3 nucleotides read TGCGCCAGCAGCTTGCGTACAGGGGGCATTGAGACCCAGTACTTC.

V and J are TRBV9 and TRBJ1-3, with D tentatively TRBD1 (6 bases). Trimming left V 4 bases short and J 1 base short, with 18 bases between. Germline V gene sequence: CDR1 SGDLS, CDR2 YYNGEE. The CDR3 spans 17 residues. CDR3 sequence reads: CASSIETGRFSGNTIYF. The CDR3 coding sequence is TGTGCCAGCAGCATCGAAACAGGGAGGTTTTCTGGAAACACCATATATTTT.